Following are 21 T cell receptor beta chains from one sample sequenced in a study of identifying expanded T cells in peripheral blood. TCRdb's table, derived via immunoSEQ multiplex PCR, lists solely in-frame clones and lacks some. The profile covers 100,000 to 150,000 clones, with around 88% appearing a single time and roughly 8% taken by the ten largest. The sequencing sample was made of blood. These receptors originate from a person aged 18-70 years in good health.

The chain recombines TRBV10-3 with TRBJ1-5, with D possibly being TRBD1 (6 bases). Per the germline V gene, CDR1 is ENHRY and CDR2 is SYGVKD. CDR3 size: 16 residues. V lost 2 bases and J lost 0, with 11 bases in between. CDR3 nucleotide sequence: TGTGCCATCAGTGAGACAGGGATGGGTAGCAATCAGCCCCAGCATTTT. This sequence encodes CAISETGMGSNQPQHF.

The chain couples TRBV4-2 to TRBJ2-3; D gene unclear. The CDR3 has 15 residues. The germline V and J ends were trimmed by 6 bases and 6 bases, with 19 bases remaining between them. Germline-derived CDR1 and CDR2 are LGHNA and YNFKEQ. CDR3 bases: TGTGCCAGCAGACCCGATTTTTGGGCTGTTGATACGCAGTATTTT. Translating it yields CASRPDFWAVDTQYF.

The chain employs TRBV6-5 and TRBJ1-2; perhaps TRBD1 as D (6 bases). V was shortened by 0 bases and J by 8 bases, with 10 bases between the two germline ends. Germline values: CDR1 MNHEY, CDR2 SVGAGI. The CDR3 is 13 amino acids. Here the CDR3 reads CASSYSSGEGYTF. As DNA, the CDR3 is TGTGCCAGCAGTTACTCATCAGGGGAAGGCTACACCTTC.

The CDR3 sequence: CASSRSGDRMNTEAFF. CDR3 nucleotides: TGTGCCAGCAGTCGAAGCGGGGACAGAATGAACACTGAAGCTTTCTTT. This rearrangement joins TRBV13 to TRBJ1-1, with TRBD1 matching 7 bases. With 6 bases clipped from V and 0 bases from J, the junction kept 10 bases outside the gene matches. CDR3 length: 16 amino acids. In germline, CDR1 is PRHDT, CDR2 FYEKMQ (reference sequence).

The rearrangement joins TRBV6-6 to TRBJ1-5; D remains ambiguous. V lost 6 bases, J lost 5 bases, and 11 bases lay in between. CDR1 and CDR2 from the germline V gene are MNHNY and SVGAGI (reference sequence). The CDR3 extends over 13 amino acids. The CDR3: CASRIGSDQPQHF. The CDR3 DNA sequence: TGTGCCAGCAGAATAGGGAGCGATCAGCCCCAGCATTTT.

This clone was seen more than once but under ten times. The rearrangement joins TRBV28 to TRBJ1-2; unclear D gene. Trimming left V 6 bases short and J 4 bases short, with 12 bases between. Per the germline V gene, CDR1 is MDHEN and CDR2 is SYDVKM. The CDR3 loop spans 13 amino acids. The CDR3 DNA reads as TGTGCCAGCAGCGTCAGTCAGTCCTATGGCTACACCTTC. Amino acids: CASSVSQSYGYTF.

The chain couples TRBV21-1 to TRBJ2-1; the tabulated D call, TRBD1, remains unverified against the DNA. TRBV21-1 is a listed pseudogene. The CDR3 has 15 amino acids. This chain's CDR3 is CASSKDRPMYNEQFF. The CDR3, as DNA: TGTGCCAGCAGCAAAGACAGACCCATGTACAATGAGCAGTTCTTC.

The chain is built from TRBV6-6 and TRBJ1-1; TRBD1 is a possible D gene (6 bases). Germline V gene data show CDR1 as MNHNY and CDR2 as SVGAGI (reference sequence). The ends were cut back, 0 bases at V and 5 bases at J, with 10 bases in the middle. The CDR3 has 14 residues. In DNA form, the CDR3 reads TGTGCCAGCAGTTACTCGCCGGGACAAACTGAAGCTTTCTTT. It yields the protein CASSYSPGQTEAFF.

V gene TRBV19 combines with J gene TRBJ1-1; the D gene is possibly TRBD1 (5 bases). V was cut by 2 bases and J by 8 bases, with 15 bases left in between. The CDR3 spans 14 residues. In germline, CDR1 is LNHDA, CDR2 SQIVND (reference sequence). CDR3: CASSIKDGTAEAFF. CDR3 nucleotides: TGTGCCAGTAGTATAAAGGATGGGACGGCAGAAGCTTTCTTT. The full variable domain, rest sourced from reference TRBV19 and TRBJ1-1, is DGGITQSPKYLFRKEGQNVTLSCEQNLNHDAMYWYRQDPGQGLRLIYYSQIVNDFQKGDIAEGYSVSREKKESFPLTVTSAQKNPTAFYLCASSIKDGTAEAFFGQGTRLTVV.

CDR3 in DNA: TGTGCCAGCAGCTTAGTCGGGACCTACGAGCAGTACTTC. Amino acids: CASSLVGTYEQYF. This chain connects TRBV11-2 to TRBJ2-7; maybe TRBD2 (5 bases). The germline CDR1 and CDR2 sequences are SGHAT and FQNNGV. CDR3 length: 13 amino acids. V was trimmed by 1 base and J by 2 bases, leaving 6 bases between them.

The chain has TRBV7-9 and TRBJ1-1; no reliable D call. V dropped 5 bases and J dropped 0 bases, with 7 bases sitting between them. This CDR3 has 13 residues. CDR1 and CDR2 (germline): SEHNR, FQNEAQ (reference sequence). This CDR3 reads CASSPVLNTEAFF. The CDR3 DNA reads TGTGCCAGCAGCCCCGTCCTGAACACTGAAGCTTTCTTT.

The chain couples TRBV25-1 to TRBJ1-5; D is unresolved. Germline V gene data show CDR1 as MGHDK and CDR2 as SYGVNS. The germline V and J ends were trimmed by 4 bases and 15 bases, with 16 bases remaining between them. The CDR3 totals 12 residues. CDR3 amino acids: CASSGDGEGWHF. DNA of the CDR3: TGTGCCAGCAGTGGCGACGGGGAGGGTTGGCATTTT.

The rearrangement joins TRBV9 to TRBJ1-1; tentative D call: TRBD1 (5 bases). Germline V gene data show CDR1 as SGDLS and CDR2 as YYNGEE. The V end lost 4 bases, the J end lost 5 bases, and 12 bases lay between the germline ends. This CDR3 contains 13 residues. This CDR3 reads CASSLPGTTEAFF. The CDR3, as DNA: TGTGCCAGCAGCCTGCCAGGGACTACTGAAGCTTTCTTT.

The V call is TRBV25-1, the J call TRBJ2-5, with D possibly TRBD1 on 5 matching bases. V lost 3 bases, J lost 4 bases, and 9 bases lay in between. Germline V gene data show CDR1 as MGHDK and CDR2 as SYGVNS. This CDR3 is 13 amino acids long. The chain's CDR3 is CASSDRVIETQYF. The CDR3, as DNA: TGTGCCAGCAGTGACAGGGTAATAGAGACCCAGTACTTC.

The chain uses TRBV15 and TRBJ1-4, with D perhaps matching TRBD1 (6 bases). V was cut by 4 bases and J by 5 bases, with 14 bases left in between. This CDR3 region has 15 residues. The germline V gene encodes CDR1 LNHNV and CDR2 YYDKDF (reference sequence). CDR3 residues: CATSNLQGINEKLFF. Written as DNA, the CDR3 is TGTGCCACCAGCAATCTACAGGGAATAAATGAAAAACTGTTTTTT.

V usage is TRBV6-5 and J usage is TRBJ2-3; 11 nucleotides line up with TRBD2. Germline CDR1 reads MNHEY; CDR2 reads SVGAGI. The CDR3 has 14 residues. V dropped 6 bases and J dropped 4; count of bases not matched to a gene: 3. CDR3 amino acids: CASRLAGGSDTQYF. As DNA, the CDR3 is TGTGCCAGCAGATTAGCGGGGGGGTCAGATACGCAGTATTTT.

The rearrangement uses TRBV7-3 and TRBJ1-3, with D perhaps TRBD1 (5 bases). The CDR3 covers 15 residues. Trimming left V 5 bases short and J 0 bases short, with 11 bases between. CDR1 SGHTA and CDR2 FQGTGA come from the germline V gene. Here the CDR3 DNA reads TGTGCCAGCAGCCGGGACCTAAGCTCTGGAAACACCATATATTTT. This translates into CASSRDLSSGNTIYF.

The CDR3, as DNA: TGTGCCAGCGGACAGCCGCTCACAGATACGCAGTATTTT. It yields the protein CASGQPLTDTQYF. The rearrangement joins TRBV28 to TRBJ2-3; possibly TRBD1 for D (6 bases). V lost 8 bases, J lost 2 bases, and 11 bases lay in between. CDR1 and CDR2 (germline): MDHEN, SYDVKM. The CDR3 is made up of 13 amino acids.

The J gene is TRBJ1-1, the V gene TRBV9; D is possibly TRBD1 (5 bases). Trimming cost V 0 bases and J 4 bases, with 16 bases left between them. This CDR3 contains 16 residues. Germline assignment: CDR1 SGDLS and CDR2 YYNGEE. The CDR3 nucleotides read TGTGCCAGCAGCGTAGTTGGTGTGGGGGGAGTCACTGAAGCTTTCTTT. It encodes CASSVVGVGGVTEAFF.

The chain employs TRBV5-6 and TRBJ2-7, with 7 bases aligning to TRBD2. V was pared by 1 base and J by 4 bases, with 5 bases of the junction left unmatched. The CDR3 extends over 14 amino acids. The germline gives CDR1 SGHDT, CDR2 YYEEEE. Here the CDR3 reads CASSLKGRGYEQYF. The CDR3, as DNA: TGTGCCAGCAGCTTGAAGGGGAGGGGTTACGAGCAGTACTTC. Full variable domain (missing parts from reference TRBV5-6 and TRBJ2-7): DAGVTQSPTHLIKTRGQQVTLRCSPKSGHDTVSWYQQALGQGPQFIFQYYEEEERQRGNFPDRFSGHQFPNYSSELNVNALLLGDSALYLCASSLKGRGYEQYFGPGTRLTVT.

This sequence joins TRBV9 and TRBJ2-5; D not resolved. CDR1 is SGDLS and CDR2 is YYNGEE in the germline V gene. Trimming shortened V by 0 bases and J by 3 bases, and 9 bases separated the two germline ends. The CDR3 has 14 residues. The CDR3 DNA sequence: TGTGCCAGCAGCGTAGGGACGTACAAAGAGACCCAGTACTTC. It specifies CASSVGTYKETQYF.